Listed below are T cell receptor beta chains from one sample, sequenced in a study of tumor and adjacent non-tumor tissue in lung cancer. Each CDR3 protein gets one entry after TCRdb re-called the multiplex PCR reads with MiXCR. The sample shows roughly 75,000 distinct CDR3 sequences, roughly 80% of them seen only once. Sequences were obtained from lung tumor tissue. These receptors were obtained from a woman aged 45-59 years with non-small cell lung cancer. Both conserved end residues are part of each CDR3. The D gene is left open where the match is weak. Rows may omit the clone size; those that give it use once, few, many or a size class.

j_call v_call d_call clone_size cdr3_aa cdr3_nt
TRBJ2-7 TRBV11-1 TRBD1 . CASSRTGAVSYEHYF TGCGCCAGCAGCCGGACAGGGGCGGTCTCCTACGAGCACTACTTC
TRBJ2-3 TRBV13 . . CASSLALGPALPDTHYF TGTGCCAGCAGCCTTGCATTGGGACCAGCTCTGCCAGATACGCACTATTTT
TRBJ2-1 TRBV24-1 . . CDTSDRWTRYNEQFF TGTGACACCAGTGATCGTTGGACACGCTACAATGAACAGTTCTTC
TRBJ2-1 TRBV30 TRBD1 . CAWEQGVNEQFF TGTGCCTGGGAACAGGGGGTCAATGAGCAGTTCTTC
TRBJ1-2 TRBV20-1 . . CSVSPNGGYGYTF TGTAGTGTTAGCCCCAATGGAGGCTATGGCTACACCTTC
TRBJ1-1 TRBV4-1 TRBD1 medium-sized CASSQAAGTAAFF TGCGCCAGCAGCCAAGCCGCCGGGACAGCTGCTTTCTTT
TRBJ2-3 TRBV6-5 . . CANRYSTWDSPRTTDTQYF TGTGCCAACAGATACTCCACCTGGGACTCCCCCCGAACCACAGATACGCAGTATTTT
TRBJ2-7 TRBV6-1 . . CVSSEFYRESEQYF TGTGTCAGCAGTGAGTTTTATCGGGAAAGCGAGCAGTACTTC
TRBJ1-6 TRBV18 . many CASSVEDSPLHF TGTGCCAGCTCCGTCGAGGATTCACCCCTCCACTTT
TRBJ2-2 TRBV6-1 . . CASSLGGDTRELFF TGTGCCAGCAGTCTAGGGGGAGACACCCGGGAGCTGTTTTTT
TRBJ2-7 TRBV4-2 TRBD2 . CDSSHPGLTGGGEQYF TGTGACAGCAGCCACCCGGGACTAACGGGAGGGGGCGAGCAGTACTTC
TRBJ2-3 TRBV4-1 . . CASSQEEGDAKGNTDTQYF TGCGCCAGCAGCCAAGAAGAGGGGGATGCGAAGGGGAACACAGATACCCAGTATTTT
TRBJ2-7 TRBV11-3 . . CASSLGHSSAEQYF TGTGCCAGCAGCTTAGGCCATTCGTCGGCAGAGCAGTATTTC
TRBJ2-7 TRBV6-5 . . CGSTSGQRSYGQYF TGTGGCAGCACTTCCGGACAGAGAAGTTACGGGCAGTACTTC
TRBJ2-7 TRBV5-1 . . CASSPGQEGTYKQYF TGCGCCAGCAGCCCCGGACAGGAGGGGACCTACAAGCAATACTTC
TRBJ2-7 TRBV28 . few CASSQGASYEQYF TGTGCCAGCAGCCAGGGCGCCTCCTACGAGCAGTACTTC
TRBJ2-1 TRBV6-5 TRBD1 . CVSSYFRDRADNEQFF TGTGTCAGCAGTTACTTCCGGGACAGGGCTGACAATGAGCAGTTTTTC
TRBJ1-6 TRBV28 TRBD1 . CGSSWGQGPSPLHF TGTGGCAGCAGTTGGGGACAGGGCCCTTCGCCCCTCCACTTT
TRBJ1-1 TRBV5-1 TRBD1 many CASSFGQGTEAFF TGCGCCAGCAGCTTCGGACAGGGTACTGAAGCTTTCTTT
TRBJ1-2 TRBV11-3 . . CTMKTACYGYTF TGTACCATGAAGACGGCTTGCTATGGCTACACCTTC